The sequence of this T cell receptor beta chain was determined in a study of blood T cell repertoires in COVID-19. Turning to the study itself: Samples taken during acute and convalescent COVID-19 were collected in the United States, Italy and Spain. The cDNA or gDNA used as material had been derived from T cells, B-cell-depleted T cells, or PBMCs.

The CDR3 runs 19 residues. CDR1 LNHDA and CDR2 SQIVND come from the germline V gene (reference sequence). Trimming took off 4 bases at V and 0 bases at J, with 22 bases between the two ends. The authors' processing: It was from reference gene primer amplification that nucleated cell counts were estimated. Sequencing used immunoSEQ multiplex PCR; TCRdb keeps in-frame clones, though not all of them. The V and J calls and the clone size are those of that table, but D and trimming were determined from the DNA. The sample comprises about 150,000 clones, 76% of which are singletons, and 3% to 4.5% rests with the top ten.

The specimen was peripheral blood. The chain employs TRBV19 and TRBJ1-5, with a possible D match to TRBD1 (6 bases). This receptor was obtained from a woman aged 80 or older with acute or convalescent COVID-19. Written as DNA, the CDR3 is TGTGCCAGTAGTAGGGGCCCAGGGGCGCGAGGATATAGCAATCAGCCCCAGCATTTT. This gives the protein CASSRGPGARGYSNQPQHF.